These 28 T cell receptor beta chains were sequenced from one sample in a study of cytomegalovirus exposure and HLA in healthy donors. Measured with immunoSEQ multiplex PCR; TCRdb has only the in-frame clones, and not every one. The sample includes under 150,000 clones, 85% to 90% of them seen just once. Sequences were obtained from PBMCs. Receptors originate from a man between 18 and 29 years old in good health and CMV-seropositive.

V is TRBV6-1 and J is TRBJ2-1, with TRBD1 matching 7 bases. There are 15 residues in the CDR3. Per the germline V gene, CDR1 is MNHNS and CDR2 is SASEGT. Trimming took 4 bases from V and 2 from J; bases not matched to a gene: 5. The CDR3 bases are TGTGCCAGCAGTGTCGGGACAGTCGCCTACAATGAGCAGTTCTTC. Its translation is CASSVGTVAYNEQFF.

This clone was seen a few times. The rearrangement links TRBV7-9 to TRBJ1-2, with D possibly matching TRBD1 (6 bases). This CDR3 region has 14 residues. V was trimmed by 3 bases and J by 2 bases, leaving 10 bases between them. Germline values: CDR1 SEHNR, CDR2 FQNEAQ (reference sequence). The CDR3 loop reads CASSFRTENYGYTF. DNA of the CDR3: TGTGCCAGCAGCTTCCGGACAGAGAACTATGGCTACACCTTC.

The chain combines TRBV10-1 with TRBJ2-2; D gene ambiguous. V lost 0 bases and J lost 8, with 4 bases in between. The CDR3 runs 12 residues. The germline gives CDR1 WNHNN, CDR2 SYGVQD (reference sequence). The DNA for the CDR3 is TGCGCCAGCAGTGAGTCCGGGGGGGAGCTGTTTTTT. Protein sequence: CASSESGGELFF.

The gene calls are TRBV5-4 and TRBJ1-2; TRBD1 aligns across 7 bases. V was clipped by 0 bases and J by 4 bases; unmatched bases: 9. CDR1 is SGHNT and CDR2 is YYREEE in the germline V gene (reference sequence). The CDR3 loop spans 16 amino acids. Here the CDR3 DNA reads TGTGCCAGCAGCTTGGAGGGGGCGAGGGGGCCCTATGGCTACACCTTC. This codes for CASSLEGARGPYGYTF.

The chain joins TRBV9 to TRBJ2-3; D gene ambiguous. V was trimmed by 0 bases and J by 0 bases, leaving 11 bases between them. This CDR3 is built from 16 residues. Per germline, CDR1 SGDLS and CDR2 YYNGEE. CDR3 bases: TGTGCCAGCAGCGTAGGGGCCCTCGCCAGCACAGATACGCAGTATTTT. The encoded protein is CASSVGALASTDTQYF.

The rearrangement uses TRBV18 and TRBJ2-7; 7 bases match TRBD2. The CDR3 runs to 15 residues. The germline CDR1 and CDR2 sequences are KGHSH and LQKENI. V was pared by 5 bases and J by 4 bases, with 11 bases of the junction left unmatched. The CDR3 DNA reads as TGTGCCAGCTCATTAGCCTCCGGGACTAAATACGAGCAGTACTTC. Translation: CASSLASGTKYEQYF.

The sample holds one count of this clone. V gene TRBV6-1 combines with J gene TRBJ2-5; the match to TRBD1 covers 7 bases. Germline V CDR1 and CDR2: MNHNS, SASEGT. Trimming at V came to 3 bases and at J to 2 bases, leaving 0 bases not matched to a gene. This CDR3 spans 13 amino acids. DNA for the CDR3: TGTGCCAGCAGTGACAGGGGGCAAGAGACCCAGTACTTC. It codes for CASSDRGQETQYF.

J is TRBJ2-3 and V is TRBV27; 10 nucleotides align to TRBD2. Per the germline V gene, CDR1 is MNHEY and CDR2 is SMNVEV (reference sequence). This CDR3 is built from 16 residues. V lost 7 bases, J lost 2 bases, and 9 bases stayed unmatched. The CDR3 sequence is CASNRRLAGPTDTQYF. The CDR3 region has the DNA TGTGCCAGCAACCGCAGACTAGCGGGTCCCACAGATACGCAGTATTTT.

V usage is TRBV2 and J usage is TRBJ2-1, with TRBD2 identical over 8 bases. The CDR3 totals 15 residues. CDR1 is SNHLY and CDR2 is FYNNEI in the germline V gene. The V segment lost 8 bases and the J segment 0 bases; nucleotides outside the gene matches: 6. CDR3 residues: CASSGGTSSYNEQFF. CDR3 in DNA: TGTGCCAGCTCGGGGGGGACAAGCTCCTACAATGAGCAGTTCTTC. Using reference TRBV2 and TRBJ2-1 for the parts outside the CDR3, the full variable domain is EPEVTQTPSHQVTQMGQEVILRCVPISNHLYFYWYRQILGQKVEFLVSFYNNEISEKSEIFDDQFSVERPDGSNFTLKIRSTKLEDSAMYFCASSGGTSSYNEQFFGPGTRLTVL.

The chain joins TRBV30 to TRBJ2-5; possibly TRBD2 for D (6 bases). This CDR3 region has 14 residues. Germline values: CDR1 GTSNPN, CDR2 SVGIG (reference sequence). V lost 0 bases to trimming and J lost 2 bases, with 10 bases between them. The CDR3 coding sequence is TGTGCCTGGAGTGTCGGGAGTTATCAAGAGACCCAGTACTTC. This sequence encodes CAWSVGSYQETQYF.

This sequence joins TRBV11-3 and TRBJ2-6, with 10 bases that match TRBD1. Germline-derived CDR1 and CDR2 are SGHNT and YENEEA. The CDR3 runs 20 residues. V shed 6 bases and J 2 bases; nucleotides not matched to a gene: 16. Here the CDR3 reads CASRQYFGQGERPGANVLTF. The CDR3 bases are TGTGCCAGCAGGCAATATTTCGGACAGGGGGAACGTCCTGGGGCCAACGTCCTGACTTTC.

The genes are TRBV5-1 and TRBJ2-5; perhaps TRBD2 as D (5 bases). V lost 5 bases and J 0 bases, leaving 20 bases between the germline ends. Germline V gene lookup returns CDR1 SGHRS and CDR2 YFSETQ. CDR3 length: 17 residues. The CDR3 sequence is CASRRYGAALYQETQYF. The CDR3 nucleotides read TGCGCCAGCAGACGGTACGGAGCGGCCTTGTACCAAGAGACCCAGTACTTC.

The chain couples TRBV5-1 to TRBJ2-7; possible D gene TRBD2, 6 bases. The ends were cut back, 0 bases at V and 3 bases at J, with 10 bases in the middle. This CDR3 region has 14 residues. Germline assignment: CDR1 SGHRS and CDR2 YFSETQ. Here the CDR3 reads CASSLAGDFYEQYF. CDR3 DNA sequence: TGCGCCAGCAGCTTGGCGGGGGACTTCTACGAGCAGTACTTC.

The chain combines TRBV11-2 with TRBJ1-2; D might be TRBD1 (5 bases). CDR3 length: 13 amino acids. Germline V CDR1 and CDR2: SGHAT, FQNNGV. Trimming took 1 base from V and 4 from J, leaving 7 bases between them. The CDR3 region has the DNA TGTGCCAGCAGCTTAGGGCAGGGCTATGGCTACACCTTC. As protein: CASSLGQGYGYTF.

This sequence joins TRBV18 and TRBJ2-7; no clear D gene. Germline V gene data show CDR1 as KGHSH and CDR2 as LQKENI. The CDR3 sequence is 15 residues long. Between the trimmed V and J ends, which lost 3 bases and 3 bases, there was a span of 15 bases. CDR3 residues: CASSPSPPRIYEQYF. For the CDR3, the DNA is TGTGCCAGCTCACCTAGTCCTCCAAGAATCTACGAGCAGTACTTC.

The J gene is TRBJ1-2, the V gene TRBV18; 9 nucleotides line up with TRBD1. Germline CDR1 is KGHSH and CDR2 is LQKENI. The CDR3 totals 15 residues. J was trimmed by 3 bases and V by 2 bases; bases with no gene match: 4. Here the CDR3 reads CASSPIRDRDYGYTF. The DNA of the CDR3 is TGTGCCAGCTCACCAATCCGGGACAGGGACTATGGCTACACCTTC. The variable domain in full, with the rest retrieved from reference TRBV18 and TRBJ1-2, is NAGVMQNPRHLVRRRGQEARLRCSPMKGHSHVYWYRQLPEEGLKFMVYLQKENIIDESGMPKERFSAEFPKEGPSILRIQQVVRGDSAAYFCASSPIRDRDYGYTFGSGTRLTVV.

A single count supports this clone. V and J are TRBV7-2 and TRBJ2-7, with 8 nucleotides matching TRBD1. The CDR3 extends over 14 amino acids. V gave up 3 bases and J gave up 5 bases; unmatched junction bases: 6. Germline values: CDR1 SGHTA, CDR2 FQGNSA. CDR3 protein: CASSFRTGSDEQYF. The CDR3 DNA follows: TGTGCCAGCAGCTTCCGGACAGGGTCTGACGAGCAGTACTTC.

The chain combines TRBV9 with TRBJ2-1; 7 positions match TRBD1. The CDR3 runs to 15 residues. The V segment lost 3 bases and the J segment 0 bases; nucleotides outside the gene matches: 3. CDR1 is SGDLS and CDR2 is YYNGEE in the germline V gene. The CDR3 DNA is TGTGCCAGCAGCGCCCGGGACAGCTCCTACAATGAGCAGTTCTTC. As protein: CASSARDSSYNEQFF.

This sequence joins TRBV7-6 and TRBJ2-5; D unclear. The germline V and J ends were trimmed by 1 base and 5 bases, with 11 bases remaining between them. The V gene's germline CDR1 is SGHVS and CDR2 FNYEAQ. The CDR3 length is 14 residues. The CDR3 sequence is CASSLGAGLETQYF. In nucleotides, the CDR3 is TGTGCCAGCAGCTTAGGAGCCGGGTTGGAGACCCAGTACTTC.

The sample holds a few counts of this clone. The V and J genes are TRBV30 and TRBJ1-5, with D unclear. The CDR3 is 13 residues long. With 3 bases removed from V and 9 bases from J, the gap between germline ends came to 15 bases. Per germline, CDR1 GTSNPN and CDR2 SVGIG (reference sequence). The CDR3 nucleotides read TGTGCCTGGAGCGGCGAGCTAGGAGGGCCCCAGCATTTT. Encoded protein: CAWSGELGGPQHF.

The chain combines TRBV4-2 with TRBJ1-2, with 7 bases identical to TRBD1. V lost 0 bases, J lost 4 bases, and 8 bases stayed unmatched. The CDR3 covers 16 residues. Germline V gene lookup returns CDR1 LGHNA and CDR2 YNFKEQ. This CDR3 reads CASSQDSTGELYGYTF. In DNA form, the CDR3 reads TGTGCCAGCAGCCAAGATTCCACAGGGGAACTCTATGGCTACACCTTC.

Here the CDR3 reads CASSGTRRETQYF. For the CDR3, the DNA is TGTGCCAGCAGTGGTACTAGGAGAGAGACCCAGTACTTC. V gene TRBV6-1 combines with J gene TRBJ2-5; TRBD2 might be the D (5 bases). The CDR3 covers 13 residues. Germline V gives CDR1 MNHNS, CDR2 SASEGT. V dropped 4 bases and J dropped 4 bases, with 10 bases sitting between them.

V usage is TRBV30 and J usage is TRBJ1-5, with TRBD1 as a possible D gene (6 bases). Trimming took 4 bases from V and 2 from J, leaving 6 bases between them. The CDR3 extends over 12 amino acids. CDR1 is GTSNPN and CDR2 is SVGIG in the germline V gene (reference sequence). The CDR3 DNA sequence: TGTGCCTGGAACAGGGGCAATCAGCCCCAGCATTTT. Translating gives CAWNRGNQPQHF.

This sequence joins TRBV4-1 and TRBJ2-1; D is perhaps TRBD1 (5 bases). CDR3 size: 13 residues. Trimming pared 3 bases from V and 8 bases from J, leaving 11 bases between. Germline CDR1 is MGHRA and CDR2 is YSYEKL. The CDR3 sequence is CASSQPQGHEQFF. The CDR3 DNA reads as TGCGCCAGCAGCCAGCCCCAGGGTCATGAGCAGTTCTTC.

The CDR3 loop reads CASSLRSEQYF. The DNA for the CDR3 is TGTGCCAGCAGCTTACGCAGCGAGCAGTACTTC. The gene calls are TRBV7-2 and TRBJ2-7; D unresolved. V was shortened by 2 bases and J by 6 bases, with 5 bases between the two germline ends. The CDR3 sequence is 11 residues long. CDR1 is SGHTA, CDR2 FQGNSA, per germline.

The rearrangement uses TRBV27 and TRBJ2-4; the match to TRBD2 covers 12 bases. The trim removed 5 bases at V and 11 bases at J, leaving 10 bases unmatched. This CDR3 has 15 amino acids. Germline V gene sequence: CDR1 MNHEY, CDR2 SMNVEV (reference sequence). CDR3 region: CASSQSLAGGFLQYF. The CDR3, as DNA: TGTGCCAGCAGTCAATCCCTAGCGGGAGGGTTCCTTCAGTACTTC.

This clone has just a few counts. The V gene is TRBV29-1, the J gene TRBJ1-2, with D possibly matching TRBD1 (6 bases). From germline, CDR1 is SQVTM and CDR2 ANQGSEA. V lost 6 bases, J lost 4 bases, and 18 bases lay in between. This CDR3 spans 14 amino acids. The CDR3 DNA is TGCAGCGTCCTCCGGGACACTTTTTCCTATGGCTACACCTTC. This translates into CSVLRDTFSYGYTF.

In the case of this clone: Germline and junction disagree at one end, which may indicate a read error. This chain links TRBV6-5 with TRBJ1-1; D gene uncertain. Germline V CDR1 and CDR2: MNHEY, SVGAGI. The CDR3 extends over 14 amino acids. In DNA form, the CDR3 reads TGTGCCATCAGTGAAGAGGTCCCGCTCACTGAAGCTTTCTTT. Translated: CAISEEVPLTEAFF.